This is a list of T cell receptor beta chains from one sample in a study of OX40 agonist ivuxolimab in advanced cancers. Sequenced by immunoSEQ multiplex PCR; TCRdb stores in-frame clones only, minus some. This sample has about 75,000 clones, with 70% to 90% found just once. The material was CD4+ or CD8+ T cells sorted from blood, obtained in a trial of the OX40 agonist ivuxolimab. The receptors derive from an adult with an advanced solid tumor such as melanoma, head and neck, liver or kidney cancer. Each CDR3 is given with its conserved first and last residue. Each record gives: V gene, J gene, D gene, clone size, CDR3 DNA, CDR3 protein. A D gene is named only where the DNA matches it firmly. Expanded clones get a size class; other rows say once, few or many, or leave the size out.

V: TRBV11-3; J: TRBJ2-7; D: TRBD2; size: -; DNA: TGTGCCAGCAGCGAGGGACTAGCGGGAGTCGAGCAGTACTTC; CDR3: CASSEGLAGVEQYF
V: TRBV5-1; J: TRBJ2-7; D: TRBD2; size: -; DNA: TGCGCCAGCAGCTTGTTTTCGGCTAGCGGTCTCCCCTACGAGCAGTACTTC; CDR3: CASSLFSASGLPYEQYF
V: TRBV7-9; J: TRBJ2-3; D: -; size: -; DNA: TGTGCCACCCCGCCGAGGGACATCGACACAGATACGCAGTATTTT; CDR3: CATPPRDIDTDTQYF
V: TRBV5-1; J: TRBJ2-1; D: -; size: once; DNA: TGCGCCAGCAGCCCTGGGGAGGTATACAATGAGCAGTTCTTC; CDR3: CASSPGEVYNEQFF
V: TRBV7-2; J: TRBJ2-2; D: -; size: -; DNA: TGTGCCAGCAGCTTGTTCCTGGTACAGGCGAACACCGGGGAGCTGTTTTTT; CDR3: CASSLFLVQANTGELFF
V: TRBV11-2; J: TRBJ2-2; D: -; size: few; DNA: TGTGCCAGCAGCCCTGGACCGACTCCCGGGGAGCTGTTTTTT; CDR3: CASSPGPTPGELFF
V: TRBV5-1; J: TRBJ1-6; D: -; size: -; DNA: TGCGCCAGCAGCCCGGAGGCAAGCTCCTATAATTCACCCCTCCACTTT; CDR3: CASSPEASSYNSPLHF
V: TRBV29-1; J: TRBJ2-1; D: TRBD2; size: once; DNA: TGCAGCGTCATCGGCGGGAGGAGGCTTAATGAGCAGTTCTTC; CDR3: CSVIGGRRLNEQFF
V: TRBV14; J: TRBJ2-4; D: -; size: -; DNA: TGTGCCAGCAGCCAAGGAGGTTACCTAGCCAAAAACATTCAGTACTTC; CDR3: CASSQGGYLAKNIQYF
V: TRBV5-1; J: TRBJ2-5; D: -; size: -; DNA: TGCGCCAGCAGCTTCTCAGGGAAAGAGACCCAGTACTTC; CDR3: CASSFSGKETQYF
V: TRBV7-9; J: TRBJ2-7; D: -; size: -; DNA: TGTGCCAGCAGTGGGGACCGCTCCTACGAGCAGTACTTC; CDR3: CASSGDRSYEQYF
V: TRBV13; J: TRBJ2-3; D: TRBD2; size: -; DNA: TGTGCCAGCAGCCCCAGCCCGGGACTCACTAGCGCAGATACGCAGTATTTT; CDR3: CASSPSPGLTSADTQYF
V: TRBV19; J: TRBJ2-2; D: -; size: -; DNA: TGTGCCAGTAGCACCCAGGGGAGGGGGACCGGGGAGCTGTTTTTT; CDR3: CASSTQGRGTGELFF
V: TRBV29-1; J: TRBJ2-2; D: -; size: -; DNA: TGCAGCGTCCCCGACCTGGCGAACACCGGGGAGCTGTTTTTT; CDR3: CSVPDLANTGELFF
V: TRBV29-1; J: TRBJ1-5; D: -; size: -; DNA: TGCAGCGTTGTTGATCAGCCCCAGCATTTT; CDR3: CSVVDQPQHF
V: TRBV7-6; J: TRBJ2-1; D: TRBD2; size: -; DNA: TGTGCCAGCAGCTCCCATGGGGGGCGGACTAGCGGGAGCTTAAGTGAGCAGTTCTTC; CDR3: CASSSHGGRTSGSLSEQFF
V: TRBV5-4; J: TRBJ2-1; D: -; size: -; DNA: TGTGCCAGCAGCTTGGGGGGGGACTCCTACAATGAGCAGTTCTTC; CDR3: CASSLGGDSYNEQFF
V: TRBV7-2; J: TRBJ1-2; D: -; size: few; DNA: TGTGCCAGCAGACCACAGGGCTATGGCTACACCTTC; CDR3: CASRPQGYGYTF
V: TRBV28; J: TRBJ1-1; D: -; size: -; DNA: TGTGCCAGCAGTGTTGGCCCTCTAGAAGCTTTCTTT; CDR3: CASSVGPLEAFF
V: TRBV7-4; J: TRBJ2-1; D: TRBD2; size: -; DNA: TGTGCCAGCAGCTTAGACTGGCGGGAGAGATGTAATGAGCAGTTCTTC; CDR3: CASSLDWRERCNEQFF
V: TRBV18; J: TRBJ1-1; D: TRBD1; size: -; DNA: TGTGCCAGCTCACCAAACAGGGGCTTGAACACTGAAGCTTTCTTT; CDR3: CASSPNRGLNTEAFF
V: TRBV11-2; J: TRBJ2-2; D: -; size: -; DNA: TGTGCCAGCAGCTTCACGACAGTGGTCGGGGAGCTGTTTTTT; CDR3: CASSFTTVVGELFF
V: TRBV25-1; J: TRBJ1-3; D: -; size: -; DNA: TGTGCCAGCACCCCTCTTGACATCACCTCTGGAAACACCATATATTTT; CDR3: CASTPLDITSGNTIYF
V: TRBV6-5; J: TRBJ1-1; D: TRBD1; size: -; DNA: TGTGCCAGCAGGGGGACAGGGGTGAACACTGAAGCTTTCTTT; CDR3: CASRGTGVNTEAFF
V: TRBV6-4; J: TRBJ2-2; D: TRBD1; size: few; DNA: TGTGCCAGCAGTATCACAGGGGGTGGAACCGGGGAGCTGTTTTTT; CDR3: CASSITGGGTGELFF
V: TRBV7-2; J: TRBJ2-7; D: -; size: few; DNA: TGTGCCAGCAGCTCTTTGAGGGGGTCCGAGCAGTACTTC; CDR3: CASSSLRGSEQYF
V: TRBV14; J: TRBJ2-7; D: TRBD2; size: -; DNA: TGTGCCAGCAGCCAAGAGAAGCGGGGGCACCCCTACGAGCAGTACTTC; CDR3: CASSQEKRGHPYEQYF